This TCR beta chain was found in a study of blood T cell repertoires in COVID-19. Study in general: Sites across the United States, Italy and Spain contributed samples from acute and convalescent COVID-19. Sources were T cells, B-cell-depleted T cells, or PBMCs; the material itself was cDNA or gDNA.

Original processing methods: Nucleated cell number was recorded as an estimate derived from reference gene primer amplification. Some clones are missing from TCRdb's copy, which holds only in-frame ones; the method was immunoSEQ multiplex PCR. The V and J calls and clone size were taken over from that table, and D and trimming were inferred from the DNA. The sample has roughly 160,000 clones; more than 90% are singletons. V lost 4 bases and J lost 7; bases outside the gene matches: 6. The germline gives CDR1 MGHRA, CDR2 YSYEKL. The CDR3 sequence is 16 residues long. This clone was seen a single time. The sample was peripheral blood. This chain connects TRBV4-1 to TRBJ2-3; TRBD2 aligns across 15 bases. The TCR comes from a man aged 45-60 years with acute or convalescent COVID-19. For the CDR3, the DNA is TGCGCCAGCAGCCTATGGACTAGCGGGGGGGGTAATACGCAGTATTTT. Translating it yields CASSLWTSGGGNTQYF.